These T cell receptor beta chains were read from a single sample in a study of CD8 T cells in ankylosing spondylitis. Each CDR3 protein is one row after TCRdb ran MiXCR on the 5' RACE reads. This repertoire shows fewer than 250,000 distinct CDR3 sequences, roughly a tenth found once; its top ten account for 2.6%. Material: blood, either unsorted or a sorted T cell fraction (not recorded which). The receptors here all came from a male donor with ankylosing spondylitis or in good health (not recorded which). The CDR3 runs from the conserved cysteine through the conserved F or W. The order of the fields is D gene, V gene, clone size, J gene, CDR3 protein, CDR3 DNA. A D gene is named only where the DNA matches it firmly. Rows may omit the clone size; those that give it use once, few, many or a size class.

D gene: NA; V gene: TRBV6-1; clone size: NA; J gene: TRBJ1-2; CDR3 protein: CASSLRARSYGYTF; CDR3 DNA: TGTGCCAGCAGCCTACGGGCACGGAGCTATGGCTACACCTTC
D gene: TRBD2; V gene: TRBV6-2/TRBV6-3; clone size: many; J gene: TRBJ2-7; CDR3 protein: CASSPHPGTTYEQYF; CDR3 DNA: TGTGCCAGCAGTCCGCACCCCGGGACTACCTACGAGCAGTACTTC
D gene: TRBD2; V gene: TRBV30; clone size: NA; J gene: TRBJ2-7; CDR3 protein: CAWRDHGLAGGYEQYF; CDR3 DNA: TGTGCCTGGAGGGACCATGGACTAGCGGGGGGTTACGAGCAGTACTTC
D gene: TRBD2; V gene: TRBV6-1; clone size: NA; J gene: TRBJ2-5; CDR3 protein: CASARGGSQETQYF; CDR3 DNA: TGTGCCAGCGCACGGGGGGGGTCCCAAGAGACCCAGTACTTC
D gene: NA; V gene: TRBV20-1; clone size: many; J gene: TRBJ2-5; CDR3 protein: CSAHLGGQETQYF; CDR3 DNA: TGCAGTGCCCATTTAGGGGGCCAAGAGACCCAGTACTTC
D gene: TRBD1; V gene: TRBV2; clone size: NA; J gene: TRBJ1-1; CDR3 protein: CASSHTGVAEAFF; CDR3 DNA: TGTGCCAGCAGTCATACAGGGGTCGCTGAAGCTTTCTTT
D gene: TRBD2; V gene: TRBV29-1; clone size: many; J gene: TRBJ2-3; CDR3 protein: CSGREATDTQYF; CDR3 DNA: TGCAGCGGACGGGAGGCCACAGATACGCAGTATTTT
D gene: TRBD1; V gene: TRBV7-6; clone size: many; J gene: TRBJ2-1; CDR3 protein: CASSLDGTGSHNEQFF; CDR3 DNA: TGTGCCAGCAGTTTAGACGGGACAGGTTCCCACAATGAGCAGTTCTTC
D gene: NA; V gene: TRBV30; clone size: NA; J gene: TRBJ2-7; CDR3 protein: CAWTRLTSGSEQYF; CDR3 DNA: TGTGCCTGGACTCGGTTGACCTCTGGGTCCGAGCAGTACTTC
D gene: NA; V gene: TRBV6-2/TRBV6-3; clone size: many; J gene: TRBJ2-1; CDR3 protein: CASSLLGNSVEFF; CDR3 DNA: TGTGCCAGCTCACTTTTGGGGAATAGCGTGGAGTTCTTC
D gene: TRBD1; V gene: TRBV27; clone size: NA; J gene: TRBJ1-1; CDR3 protein: CASSPRWTGGRNTEAFF; CDR3 DNA: TGTGCCAGCAGTCCCCGTTGGACAGGGGGCCGTAACACTGAAGCTTTCTTT